The clone carrying this T cell receptor beta chain was picked up a small number of times. Its matching antigen is unknown. This specimen comes from a study of beta chain features in type 1 diabetes. Notes on the study in general: Reduced insertions and increased deletions marked VDJ junctions in type 1 diabetes patients.

Germline V gene sequence: CDR1 KGHSH, CDR2 LQKENI. The ends lost 3 bases at V and 7 bases at J; junction bases unmatched: 7. CDR3 size: 14 residues. Of the isolated RNA, all was reverse transcribed, and so the sequenced material was expressed TCRB transcripts. Clones were read by immunoSEQ multiplex PCR, and TCRdb kept only the in-frame ones, dropping some. The sample records 300,000 to 400,000 clones, approximately 10% being singletons. The sequence was obtained from a woman under 40 in good health. The chain joins TRBV18 to TRBJ1-2, with TRBD1 matching 8 bases. Sequencing input: naive CD4+ T cells from blood. CDR3 residues: CASSPLDRVGGYTF. The DNA of the CDR3 is TGTGCCAGCTCACCTCTGGACAGGGTGGGTGGCTACACCTTC.